This T cell receptor beta chain derives from a study of immune heterogeneity within non-small cell lung tumors. Germline CDR1 LNHDA, CDR2 SQIVND (reference sequence). Trimming left V 3 bases short and J 2 bases short, with 7 bases between. The CDR3 has 13 residues. Template material for each sample was 600 to 750 ng of bulk tumor genomic DNA. Primary tumors were biopsied several times each, far apart, intraoperatively. Each patient presented with untreated, newly diagnosed non-small cell lung cancer and received curative surgery. Multiplex PCR amplified the TCR beta CDR3 region. Its first round ran for around 10 cycles with 32 V and 13 J primers. TCRdb itself ran the multiplex PCR reads through MiXCR, one entry per CDR3 protein. Of 4,400 or so distinct CDR3 sequences in the sample, about 24% are singletons; the top ten hold about 10%. This clonotype appeared many times.

This chain connects TRBV19 to TRBJ2-5; possible D gene TRBD1, 5 bases. The source is a man aged 45-65 years with non-small cell lung cancer. Sequenced sample: lung tumor tissue. The CDR3 reads CASSMDIQETQYF. CDR3 nucleotide sequence: TGTGCCAGTAGTATGGACATTCAAGAGACCCAGTACTTC.